This T cell receptor (beta chain) was identified during a study of monozygotic twins with inflammatory bowel disease (dated by TCRdb to the late 2010s). A note on the overall study: A total of roughly 28 monozygotic twin pairs were included in the full study, comprising nine German pairs (four IBD-concordant, five IBD-discordant) and 19 IBD-discordant Danish pairs. Within discordant pairs, disease-associated traits were sought mainly by comparing IBD patients with their genetically identical healthy co-twins. Each individual had, on average, about 151 000 unique TCRalpha sequences and 181 000 unique TCRbeta sequences available for analysis.

Summary of the overall study and its limitations: Compared with healthy twins, IBD patients shared fewer clonotypes with other individuals, and the difference was most pronounced in patients with signs of disease activity. Because patients were on differing immunosuppressive treatments, the repertoires may have picked up extra background noise and inter-individual variability. Measured by the inverse Simpson index, TCRbeta repertoire diversity was lower in IBD patients than in their healthy co-twins. Repertoire similarity did not differ between concordant and discordant twins, which could be due to limited statistical power. No single strong signal or clonotype linked to IBD turned up in the results, so the idea that one exists was not supported. The analysis was unable to tell different T cell subtypes apart.

From each donor, an approximately 2.4 ml peripheral blood sample was drawn into PAXgene tubes and stored at -80 degrees C. Without any T cell sorting, total RNA was extracted from whole blood using the PAXgene blood miRNA kit on an automated QIAcube. Peripheral blood from monozygotic twin pairs, either concordant or discordant for inflammatory bowel disease, underwent deep TCRalpha and TCRbeta repertoire profiling that used unique molecular barcoding. Smoking habits were recorded for all twin pairs, and individuals were classified as current, former or never smokers. The CDR3 runs 14 amino acids, cysteine and phenylalanine included. No DNA is recorded. Library creation used 5' RACE. The input for every TCR library was roughly 3.5 ug of total RNA. For each sample, cDNA synthesis with SMARTScribe reverse transcriptase was split into eight separate reactions. During cDNA synthesis, unique molecular identifiers containing a 6-nucleotide sample barcode were introduced by template switching. TCRalpha and TCRbeta cDNA was amplified in two nested PCRs of 16 and 9 cycles, and bead purification was carried out after each PCR. Before amplification, the cDNA was both treated with uracil DNA-glycosylase and purified with the QIAquick PCR purification kit. In the second PCR, Illumina TruSeq-compatible adapters and sample-specific barcodes were added. Library quality and concentration were checked on TapeStation and Qubit, and libraries were pooled at around 4.7 ng each. Sequencing of pooled libraries was carried out on an Illumina HiSeq2500 single-index Rapid Run using 2 x 100 bp reads and custom sequencing primers. Per the authors' processing: MiGEC version 1.2.6 was used for UMI-based consensus assembly, which corrected PCR and sequencing errors. MiXCR version 2.1.1 was used to carry out V(D)J alignment, clonotype assembly and CDR3 extraction. To normalise gene usage, clonotype sharing and MAIT/NKT TCR abundance, the analysis used the top 1000, 10 000 and 20 000 clonotypes per sample. After downsampling to 27 000 UMIs, diversity was calculated as the inverse Simpson index using the vegan R package. Paired Mann-Whitney U tests on discordant twin pairs were used, with Benjamini-Hochberg multiple-testing correction. TCRdb reprocessed the reads and provides one entry for every CDR3 protein sequence; no DNA is given. What appears here as the V and J calls and clone size reflects TCRdb's work, not the paper's. The sample table holds more than 300,000 distinct CDR3 sequences. The ten largest clones represent 2.5% to 3% of the sample.

Notes on this clonotype: Its antigen is currently not known.

This clonotype was obtained from a human donor with ulcerative colitis or Crohn's disease, or a healthy co-twin of an affected twin (not recorded which). The chain was built from TRBV12-3 or TRBV12-4 and TRBJ2-1; TCRdb indicates TRBD1, and absent DNA this call remains unverified. Sequenced material: blood. The CDR3 corresponds to CATAQESSYNEQFF.